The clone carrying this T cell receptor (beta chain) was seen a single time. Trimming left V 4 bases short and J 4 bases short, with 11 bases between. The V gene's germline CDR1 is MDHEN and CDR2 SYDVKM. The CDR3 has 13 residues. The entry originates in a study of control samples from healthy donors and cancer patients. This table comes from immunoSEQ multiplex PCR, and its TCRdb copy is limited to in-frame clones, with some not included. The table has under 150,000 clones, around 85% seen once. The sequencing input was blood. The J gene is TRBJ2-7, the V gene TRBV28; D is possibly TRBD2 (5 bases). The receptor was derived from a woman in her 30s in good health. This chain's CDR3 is CASSSGVSYEQYF. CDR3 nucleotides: TGTGCCAGCAGTTCCGGGGTCTCGTACGAGCAGTACTTC. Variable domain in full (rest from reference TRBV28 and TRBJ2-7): DVKVTQSSRYLVKRTGEKVFLECVQDMDHENMFWYRQDPGLGLRLIYFSYDVKMKEKGDIPEGYSVSREKKERFSLILESASTNQTSMYLCASSSGVSYEQYFGPGTRLTVT.